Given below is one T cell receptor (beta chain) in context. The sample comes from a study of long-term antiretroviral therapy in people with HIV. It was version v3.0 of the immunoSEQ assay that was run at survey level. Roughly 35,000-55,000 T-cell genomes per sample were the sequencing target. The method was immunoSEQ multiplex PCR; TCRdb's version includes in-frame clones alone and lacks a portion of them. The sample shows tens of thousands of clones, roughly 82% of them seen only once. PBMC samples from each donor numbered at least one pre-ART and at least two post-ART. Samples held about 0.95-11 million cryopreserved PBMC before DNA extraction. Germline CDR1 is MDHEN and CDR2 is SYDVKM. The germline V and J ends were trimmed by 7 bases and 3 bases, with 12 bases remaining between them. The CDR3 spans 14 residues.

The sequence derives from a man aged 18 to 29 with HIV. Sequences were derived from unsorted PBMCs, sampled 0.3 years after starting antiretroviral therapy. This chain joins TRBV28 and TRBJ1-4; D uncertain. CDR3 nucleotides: TGTGCCAGCATCCCTACACAGCCTAATGAAAAACTGTTTTTT. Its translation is CASIPTQPNEKLFF. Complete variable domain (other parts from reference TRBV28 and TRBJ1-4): DVKVTQSSRYLVKRTGEKVFLECVQDMDHENMFWYRQDPGLGLRLIYFSYDVKMKEKGDIPEGYSVSREKKERFSLILESASTNQTSMYLCASIPTQPNEKLFFGSGTQLSVL.